The 32 T cell receptor beta chains listed next were all sequenced from one sample in a study of T cells in Graves' hyperthyroidism and ophthalmopathy. Template material for amplifying TCR beta CDR3 regions consisted of RNA transcripts. First-round RT-PCR of the TCR CDR3 relied on the HTBI primer set. A single record per CDR3 protein comes from TCRdb applying MiXCR to the multiplex PCR reads. The data hold roughly 380,000 distinct CDR3 sequences, with about 14% observed a single time. Specimen: blood. These receptors all come from a man aged 25 to 40 with Graves' hyperthyroidism that later progressed to Graves' ophthalmopathy.

In this sample, this clonotype turned up many times. The chain links TRBV28 to TRBJ1-2, with 7 positions matching TRBD1. Germline CDR1 and CDR2: MDHEN and SYDVKM. J lost 7 bases, V lost 4 bases, and 3 bases had no gene match. CDR3 length: 12 residues. The CDR3 reads CASSSPGGGYTF. In nucleotides, the CDR3 is TGTGCCAGCAGTTCCCCAGGGGGTGGCTACACCTTC.

Concerning this clonotype itself: A read error may explain this, as a much larger clone is one base away. This chain uses TRBV20-1 with TRBJ2-7, with 8 bases matching TRBD2. Trimming removed 8 bases from V and 4 bases from J; junction bases left unmatched: 10. The CDR3 spans 13 residues. Looked up from germline, CDR1 is DFQATT and CDR2 is SNEGSKA (reference sequence). The DNA for the CDR3 is TGCAGTACTATTTCGGGACTAGGGTACGAGCAGTACTTC. It specifies CSTISGLGYEQYF.

The sample holds a few counts of this clonotype. The chain links TRBV13 to TRBJ2-2; D not certain. V lost 0 bases and J lost 5, with 10 bases in between. This CDR3 is built from 15 residues. CDR1 is PRHDT and CDR2 is FYEKMQ in the germline V gene (reference sequence). CDR3 protein: CASSLGIRVTGELFF. For the CDR3, the DNA is TGTGCCAGCAGCTTAGGAATAAGGGTGACCGGGGAGCTGTTTTTT.

There are many counts of this clonotype. The V call is TRBV30, the J call TRBJ1-2, with D hard to call. Per the germline V gene, CDR1 is GTSNPN and CDR2 is SVGIG (reference sequence). The germline V and J ends were trimmed by 5 bases and 4 bases, with 8 bases remaining between them. There are 11 residues in the CDR3. CDR3 loop: CAWRDFYGYTF. In DNA, the CDR3 is TGTGCCTGGCGGGATTTCTATGGCTACACCTTC.

This clonotype was seen more than once but under ten times. This chain connects TRBV20-1 to TRBJ2-2, with 8 bases identical to TRBD1. Per the germline V gene, CDR1 is DFQATT and CDR2 is SNEGSKA (reference sequence). This CDR3 is built from 15 residues. V dropped 0 bases and J dropped 6; count of bases not matched to a gene: 6. Here the CDR3 DNA reads TGCAGTGCTAGAGATTTGGACAGGGTTTCCGGGGAGCTGTTTTTT. This gives the protein CSARDLDRVSGELFF.

This clonotype was counted ten times or more. The chain carries TRBV20-1 and TRBJ1-2; D not certain. Between the trimmed V and J ends, which lost 4 bases and 2 bases, there was a span of 5 bases. The CDR3 has 11 residues. Germline CDR1 DFQATT, CDR2 SNEGSKA (reference sequence). The CDR3 bases are TGCAGTGCTAACTGGAACTATGGCTACACCTTC. Translation gives CSANWNYGYTF.

In this sample, this clonotype turned up many times. The chain uses TRBV6-1 and TRBJ1-1; 10 bases fit TRBD1. CDR1 is MNHNS and CDR2 is SASEGT in the germline V gene. The V segment lost 5 bases and the J segment 6 bases; nucleotides outside the gene matches: 12. The CDR3 consists of 16 residues. CDR3: CASSPQGQGKRAEAFF. CDR3 nucleotides: TGTGCCAGCAGTCCCCAGGGACAGGGGAAAAGGGCTGAAGCTTTCTTT.

V and J are TRBV5-1 and TRBJ2-1; TRBD2 agrees at 11 bases. V was clipped by 4 bases and J by 10 bases; unmatched bases: 10. Germline V gene sequence: CDR1 SGHRS, CDR2 YFSETQ. The CDR3 totals 15 residues. The CDR3 coding sequence is TGCGCCAGCAGCCTAAATAGCGGGGGGGCACGGGAGCAGTTCTTC. Encoded protein: CASSLNSGGAREQFF.

This clonotype was observed many times. The rearrangement uses TRBV5-5 and TRBJ2-7; the D is unclear. CDR3 length: 14 amino acids. Trimming left V 0 bases short and J 3 bases short, with 10 bases between. The germline CDR1 and CDR2 sequences are SGHKS and YYEKEE (reference sequence). CDR3 coding DNA: TGTGCCAGCAGCTTGGTAGGGATCGTCTACGAGCAGTACTTC. Protein: CASSLVGIVYEQYF.

In its sample, this clonotype was seen a few times. The V and J genes are TRBV20-1 and TRBJ2-4, with 8 bases lining up with TRBD1. The junction had 4 bases not matched to a gene; V was cut back by 5 bases and J by 1 base. Germline assignment: CDR1 DFQATT and CDR2 SNEGSKA (reference sequence). CDR3 size: 14 residues. Here the CDR3 reads CSAGQGVAKNIQYF. The CDR3 nucleotides read TGCAGTGCTGGACAGGGCGTTGCCAAAAACATTCAGTACTTC.

This clonotype was detected only a few times. J is TRBJ2-7 and V is TRBV20-1; tentative D call: TRBD1 (6 bases). The V end lost 3 bases, the J end lost 0 bases, and 9 bases lay between the germline ends. The germline V gene encodes CDR1 DFQATT and CDR2 SNEGSKA (reference sequence). The CDR3 is 13 amino acids. The CDR3 reads CSASTGSSYEQYF. DNA for the CDR3: TGCAGTGCTAGTACAGGGAGCTCCTACGAGCAGTACTTC.

This clonotype was picked up many times. The rearrangement uses TRBV10-3 and TRBJ1-1; no firm D call. The V end lost 7 bases, the J end lost 0 bases, and 6 bases lay between the germline ends. The CDR3 covers 12 residues. The germline V gene encodes CDR1 ENHRY and CDR2 SYGVKD. CDR3 bases: TGTGCCATCACTGACTTGAACACTGAAGCTTTCTTT. This translates into CAITDLNTEAFF.

About this clonotype: This may be a read error: a much more frequent sequence differs by one nucleotide. The V call is TRBV12-3 or TRBV12-4, the J call TRBJ2-7; 8 bases align to TRBD1. This CDR3 is 13 amino acids long. V was pared by 7 bases and J by 7 bases, with 9 bases of the junction left unmatched. The CDR3 coding sequence is TGTGCCAGCAATTGGAGACAGGGGAATGAGCAGTACTTC. Residues: CASNWRQGNEQYF.

The chain combines TRBV28 with TRBJ1-2; 7 positions match TRBD1. V gave up 5 bases and J gave up 7 bases; unmatched junction bases: 10. Germline V gives CDR1 MDHEN, CDR2 SYDVKM. The CDR3 is made up of 14 amino acids. The CDR3 DNA reads TGTGCCAGCAGTCCCCTTACAGGGGCCGGTGGCTACACCTTC. It is translated as CASSPLTGAGGYTF.

The sample holds many counts of this clonotype. In DNA form, the CDR3 reads TGTGCCAGCAGTGAACCGTGGGAATCAGATACGCAGTATTTT. Translating gives CASSEPWESDTQYF. The genes are TRBV6-1 and TRBJ2-3; the D is unclear. The CDR3 contains 14 residues. Trimming removed 2 bases from V and 4 bases from J, with 10 bases in between. Germline V gene lookup returns CDR1 MNHNS and CDR2 SASEGT.

The table lists this clonotype with many counts. This sequence joins TRBV11-2 and TRBJ2-5, with D possibly matching TRBD1 (7 bases). Trimming took 0 bases from V and 4 from J, leaving 21 bases between them. The CDR3 has 18 residues. Germline CDR1 is SGHAT and CDR2 is FQNNGV. The CDR3 coding sequence is TGTGCCAGCAGCTTAGAAGTTAGTGGCAGGGGGGAGCGAGAGACCCAGTACTTC. Translating gives CASSLEVSGRGERETQYF.

V is TRBV28 and J is TRBJ2-5; 10 nucleotides match TRBD1. Germline CDR1 MDHEN, CDR2 SYDVKM. There are 18 residues in the CDR3. The ends lost 2 bases at V and 2 bases at J; junction bases unmatched: 11. The CDR3 sequence: CASSLEGWTGGRQETQYF. The DNA of the CDR3 is TGTGCCAGCAGTTTAGAGGGATGGACAGGGGGGAGGCAAGAGACCCAGTACTTC.

This clonotype turned up a few times. The chain carries TRBV19 and TRBJ2-5; perhaps TRBD1 as D (5 bases). Germline V CDR1 and CDR2: LNHDA, SQIVND (reference sequence). The CDR3 is 16 amino acids. Trimming removed 6 bases from V and 4 bases from J, with 21 bases in between. CDR3 nucleotide sequence: TGTGCCAGTAGCTCCAGGCAGGGCCATCGCGGAGAGACCCAGTACTTC. Amino acids: CASSSRQGHRGETQYF.

This clonotype was seen many times. The CDR3 protein is CASSLAVGELFF. DNA of the CDR3: TGTGCCAGCAGCTTAGCGGTCGGGGAGCTGTTTTTT. The chain has TRBV11-3 and TRBJ2-2; D gene uncertain. The CDR3 is 12 amino acids. Trimming stripped 1 base from V and 7 bases from J, with 4 bases between. CDR1 and CDR2 (germline): SGHNT, YENEEA.

This clonotype was picked up many times. The CDR3 DNA is TGTGCCAGCAGCTTACCGGTCGGGGAGCTGTTTTTT. Its translation: CASSLPVGELFF. The rearrangement joins TRBV7-9 to TRBJ2-2, with D uncertain. V was pared by 2 bases and J by 7 bases, with 5 bases between. The CDR3 is 12 residues long. The germline V gene has CDR1 SEHNR and CDR2 FQNEAQ (reference sequence). The full variable domain, in which reference TRBV7-9 and TRBJ2-2 provide the parts outside the CDR3, is DTGVSQNPRHKITKRGQNVTFRCDPISEHNRLYWYRQTLGQGPEFLTYFQNEAQLEKSRLLSDRFSAERPKGSFSTLEIQRTEQGDSAMYLCASSLPVGELFFGEGSRLTVL.

This chain links TRBV27 with TRBJ2-1; D ambiguous. The V gene lost 6 bases and the J gene lost 3 bases, with 9 bases spanning the gap. The CDR3 extends over 13 amino acids. Germline V CDR1 and CDR2: MNHEY, SMNVEV (reference sequence). The CDR3 sequence is CASRIRVYNEQFF. CDR3 nucleotide sequence: TGTGCCAGCAGGATAAGGGTCTACAATGAGCAGTTCTTC.

This clonotype was observed many times. The chain combines TRBV12-3 or TRBV12-4 with TRBJ1-1; TRBD1 matches 8 bases. V trimming: 8 bases; J trimming: 1 base; junction bases outside the gene matches: 3. The CDR3 is made up of 13 amino acids. CDR3 in amino acids: CASATGANTEAFF. DNA for the CDR3: TGTGCCAGCGCGACAGGGGCGAACACTGAAGCTTTCTTT.

Comment on this clonotype: This may arise from a read error, as a much more abundant clone is one base away. This sequence joins TRBV28 and TRBJ1-2; D uncertain. Germline CDR1 reads MDHEN; CDR2 reads SYDVKM. V shed 5 bases and J shed 0 bases, with 7 bases lying between them. This CDR3 is built from 13 residues. DNA of the CDR3: TGTGCCAGCAGTCCGTCATCTAACTATGGCTACACCTTC. This sequence encodes CASSPSSNYGYTF.

Many counts were recorded for this clonotype. The chain recombines TRBV20-1 with TRBJ1-5, with a weak D call TRBD1 (6 bases). This CDR3 has 18 residues. Germline V lookup: CDR1 DFQATT, CDR2 SNEGSKA (reference sequence). The V and J ends lost 3 bases and 0 bases respectively, with 21 bases between them. The CDR3: CSASRQDRNLYSNQPQHF. CDR3 bases: TGCAGTGCTAGCCGGCAAGACAGGAATCTCTATAGCAATCAGCCCCAGCATTTT.

The V and J genes are TRBV6-2 or TRBV6-3 and TRBJ2-7, with 9 bases aligning to TRBD2. The CDR3 is 13 amino acids. V lost 7 bases and J lost 5; bases outside the gene matches: 6. The germline CDR1 and CDR2 sequences are MNHEY and SVGEGT. CDR3 nucleotides: TGTGCCAGCAAAAGAGCGGGGGGCGACGAGCAGTACTTC. It encodes CASKRAGGDEQYF.

The J gene is TRBJ1-2, the V gene TRBV19; 10 bases match TRBD1. Germline V CDR1 and CDR2: LNHDA, SQIVND (reference sequence). The length of the CDR3 is 15 residues. Trimming took 10 bases from V and 8 from J; bases not matched to a gene: 16. The CDR3 bases are TGTGCCAATAGCCAACGTACCGGGACAGGGGTAGGCTACACCTTC. The encoded protein is CANSQRTGTGVGYTF.

This clonotype has ten or more counts. The chain combines TRBV7-2 with TRBJ2-5; a possible D gene is TRBD1 (5 bases). Per germline, CDR1 SGHTA and CDR2 FQGNSA. Trimming removed 5 bases from V and 2 bases from J, with 9 bases in between. The CDR3 is made up of 13 amino acids. CDR3 in amino acids: CASSLGPQETQYF. CDR3 DNA sequence: TGTGCCAGCAGCCTGGGGCCACAAGAGACCCAGTACTTC.

In this sample, this clonotype turned up a few times. The chain carries TRBV30 and TRBJ2-5; 11 bases are shared with TRBD2. Germline CDR1 and CDR2: GTSNPN and SVGIG (reference sequence). The CDR3 is 15 residues long. Germline trimming cut 2 bases from V and 1 base from J; bases unmatched to any gene: 3. CDR3: CAWSRGLAAQETQYF. The CDR3 bases are TGTGCCTGGAGTAGGGGACTAGCGGCCCAAGAGACCCAGTACTTC.

The V call is TRBV29-1, the J call TRBJ1-1; D gene uncertain. The V and J ends lost 7 bases and 1 base respectively, with 16 bases between them. Germline lookup yields CDR1 SQVTM and CDR2 ANQGSEA. The CDR3 sequence is 14 residues long. CDR3: CSAGSERPNTEAFF. CDR3 nucleotide sequence: TGCAGCGCTGGATCTGAAAGACCGAACACTGAAGCTTTCTTT.

In its sample, this clonotype was seen a few times. This sequence joins TRBV18 and TRBJ1-1; D call uncertain. Germline-derived CDR1 and CDR2 are KGHSH and LQKENI. This CDR3 region has 15 residues. The V end lost 0 bases, the J end lost 0 bases, and 8 bases lay between the germline ends. CDR3: CASSPPTRLNTEAFF. The CDR3 DNA follows: TGTGCCAGCTCACCACCCACACGGCTGAACACTGAAGCTTTCTTT.

This clonotype has only a few counts. Written as DNA, the CDR3 is TGCAGCGTTGAAGACTCGCAGCGAACCGGCAATGAGCAGTTCTTC. Translated: CSVEDSQRTGNEQFF. The chain uses TRBV29-1 and TRBJ2-1; D gene unclear. Germline CDR1 and CDR2: SQVTM and ANQGSEA. CDR3 length: 15 residues. V lost 0 bases to trimming and J lost 6 bases, with 15 bases between them.

This clonotype was found once. As DNA, the CDR3 is TGCGCCAGCAGCGGTCCTCGAAAGGGACAGGGGGCTGGCTACACCTTC. Translation gives CASSGPRKGQGAGYTF. This sequence joins TRBV4-1 and TRBJ1-2; 12 positions agree with TRBD1. The ends lost 5 bases at V and 7 bases at J; junction bases unmatched: 11. Germline values: CDR1 MGHRA, CDR2 YSYEKL. The CDR3 has 16 amino acids.